A single sample gave rise to the 9 T cell receptor beta chains below, sequenced in a study of CD8 T cells in cerebrospinal fluid in Alzheimer's disease. TCRdb re-called the 10x single-cell sequencing reads; every CDR3 protein appears as one record, without DNA. Its table records approximately 1,200 distinct CDR3 sequences. The sequenced sample was cerebrospinal fluid. These TCRs come from a human donor in good health.

Considering frequency, this clonotype is medium-sized. V and J are TRBV7-7 and TRBJ2-1; with no DNA, the TCRdb D assignment of TRBD1 cannot be verified. CDR3 length: 14 amino acids. Germline CDR1 is SSHAT and CDR2 is FNYEAQ (reference sequence). The CDR3 is CASSLPGTLSEQFF.

This clonotype is labeled medium-sized based on frequency. The rearrangement uses TRBV6-8 and TRBJ2-1; TCRdb names TRBD1, which stays unverified in the absence of DNA. The CDR3 length is 15 residues. Per the germline V gene, CDR1 is MNHGY and CDR2 is SAAAGT. The CDR3 reads CATSQGQGVYNEQFF.

Frequency places this clonotype as large. This CDR3 reads CSASGQGTGELFF. The gene calls are TRBV20-1 and TRBJ2-2; TCRdb picks TRBD1, but there is no DNA to check that call. This CDR3 is 13 amino acids long. The germline V gene has CDR1 DFQATT and CDR2 SNEGSKA (reference sequence).

Frequency places this clonotype as large. The chain employs TRBV6-1 and TRBJ2-1; TCRdb selects TRBD2, and the lack of DNA leaves this call unchecked. This CDR3 contains 11 residues. CDR1 is MNHNS, CDR2 SASEGT, per germline. The CDR3 region is CASMDSDEQFF.

This clonotype is labeled large based on frequency. The chain combines TRBV20-1 with TRBJ2-7; the TCRdb call, TRBD2, lacks DNA for checking. Germline V lookup: CDR1 DFQATT, CDR2 SNEGSKA (reference sequence). CDR3 length: 13 residues. The CDR3 sequence is CSAREDSHYEQYF.

This rearrangement joins TRBV28 to TRBJ2-3; TCRdb reports TRBD2, a call that lacks DNA to check it against. The CDR3 extends over 21 amino acids. The germline V gene has CDR1 MDHEN and CDR2 SYDVKM. CDR3 region: CASSSGLAGGPRTGSTDTQYF.

This clonotype is identified as medium-sized from frequency. The chain combines TRBV28 with TRBJ2-7. The CDR3 length is 13 residues. Germline V lookup: CDR1 MDHEN, CDR2 SYDVKM. The CDR3 protein is CASSLETKNEQYF.

Considering frequency, this clonotype is medium-sized. This chain links TRBV5-8 with TRBJ1-4; TCRdb's D gene call, TRBD1, goes unchecked for lack of DNA. CDR1 and CDR2 (germline): SGHTS, YDEGEE. This CDR3 spans 16 amino acids. The CDR3 region is CASSPRTAYTNEKLFF.

Frequency places this clonotype as medium-sized. The J gene is TRBJ2-3, the V gene TRBV10-3; TCRdb proposes TRBD1, but this gene call is untestable without DNA. Germline loops: CDR1 ENHRY, CDR2 SYGVKD. The CDR3 extends over 16 amino acids. This chain's CDR3 is CAISEGGRGREGTQYF.